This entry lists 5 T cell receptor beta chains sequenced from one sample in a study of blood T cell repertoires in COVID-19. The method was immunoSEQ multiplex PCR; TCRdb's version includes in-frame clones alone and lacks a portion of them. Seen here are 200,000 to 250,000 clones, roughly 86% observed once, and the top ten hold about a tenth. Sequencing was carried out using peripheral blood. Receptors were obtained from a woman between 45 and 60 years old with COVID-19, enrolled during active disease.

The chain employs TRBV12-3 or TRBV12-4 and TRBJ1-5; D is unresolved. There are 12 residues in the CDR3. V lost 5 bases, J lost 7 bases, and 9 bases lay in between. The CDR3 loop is CASSQVGQPQHF. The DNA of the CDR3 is TGTGCCAGCAGTCAGGTTGGGCAGCCCCAGCATTTT.

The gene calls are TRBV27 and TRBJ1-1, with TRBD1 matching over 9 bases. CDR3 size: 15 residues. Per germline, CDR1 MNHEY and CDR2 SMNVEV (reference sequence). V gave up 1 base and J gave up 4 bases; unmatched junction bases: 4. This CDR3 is CASSLLQGAGTEAFF. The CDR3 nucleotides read TGTGCCAGCAGTTTATTACAGGGGGCAGGCACTGAAGCTTTCTTT.

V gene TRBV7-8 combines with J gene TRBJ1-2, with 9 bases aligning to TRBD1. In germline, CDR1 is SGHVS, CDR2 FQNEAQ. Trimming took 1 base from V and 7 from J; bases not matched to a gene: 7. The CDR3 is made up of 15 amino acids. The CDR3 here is CASSLGRQGVGGYTF. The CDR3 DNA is TGTGCCAGCAGCTTAGGGCGACAGGGGGTAGGTGGCTACACCTTC. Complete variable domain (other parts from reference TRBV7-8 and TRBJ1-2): GAGVSQSPRYKVAKRGQDVALRCDPISGHVSLFWYQQALGQGPEFLTYFQNEAQLDKSGLPSDRFFAERPEGSVSTLKIQRTQQEDSAVYLCASSLGRQGVGGYTFGSGTRLTVV.

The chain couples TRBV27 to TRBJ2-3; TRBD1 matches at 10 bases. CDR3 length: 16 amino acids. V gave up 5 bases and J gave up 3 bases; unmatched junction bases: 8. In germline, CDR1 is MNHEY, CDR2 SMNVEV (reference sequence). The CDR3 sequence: CASSPRQGANTDTQYF. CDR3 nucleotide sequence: TGTGCCAGCAGTCCCCGACAGGGGGCAAATACAGATACGCAGTATTTT.

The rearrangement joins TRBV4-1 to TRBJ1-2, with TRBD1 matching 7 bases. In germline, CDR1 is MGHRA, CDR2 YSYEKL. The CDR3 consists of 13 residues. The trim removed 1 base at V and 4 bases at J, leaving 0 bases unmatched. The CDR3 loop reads CASSQGDSYGYTF. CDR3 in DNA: TGCGCCAGCAGCCAAGGGGACAGCTATGGCTACACCTTC.